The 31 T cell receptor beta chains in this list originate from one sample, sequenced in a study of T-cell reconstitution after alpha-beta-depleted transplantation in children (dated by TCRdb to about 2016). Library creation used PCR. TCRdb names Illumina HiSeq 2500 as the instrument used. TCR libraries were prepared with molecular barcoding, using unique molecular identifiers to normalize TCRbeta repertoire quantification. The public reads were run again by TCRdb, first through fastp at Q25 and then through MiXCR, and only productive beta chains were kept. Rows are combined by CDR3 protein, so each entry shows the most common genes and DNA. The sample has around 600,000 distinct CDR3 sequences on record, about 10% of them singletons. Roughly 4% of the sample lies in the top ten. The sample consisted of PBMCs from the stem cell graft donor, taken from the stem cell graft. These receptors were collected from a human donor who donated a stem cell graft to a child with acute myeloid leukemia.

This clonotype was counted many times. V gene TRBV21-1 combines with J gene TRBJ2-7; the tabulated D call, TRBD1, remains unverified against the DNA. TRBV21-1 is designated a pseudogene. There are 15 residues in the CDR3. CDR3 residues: CASSKPGRDVSEQYF. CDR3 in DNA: TGTGCCAGCAGCAAACCGGGGCGGGACGTCTCCGAGCAGTACTTC.

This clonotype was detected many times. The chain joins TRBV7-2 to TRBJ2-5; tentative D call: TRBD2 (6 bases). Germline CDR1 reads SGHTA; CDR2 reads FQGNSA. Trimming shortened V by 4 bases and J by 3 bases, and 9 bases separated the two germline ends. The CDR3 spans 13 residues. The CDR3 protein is CASSWDFEETQYF. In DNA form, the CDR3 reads TGTGCCAGCAGCTGGGACTTCGAAGAGACCCAGTACTTC.

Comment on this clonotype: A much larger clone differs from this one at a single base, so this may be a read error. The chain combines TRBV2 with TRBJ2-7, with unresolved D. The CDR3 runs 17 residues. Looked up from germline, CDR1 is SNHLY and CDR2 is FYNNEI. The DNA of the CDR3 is TGTGCCAGCAGTGAAGGGATAAGAACAAGGGAATCCTACCAGCAGTACTTC. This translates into CASSEGIRTRESYQQYF.

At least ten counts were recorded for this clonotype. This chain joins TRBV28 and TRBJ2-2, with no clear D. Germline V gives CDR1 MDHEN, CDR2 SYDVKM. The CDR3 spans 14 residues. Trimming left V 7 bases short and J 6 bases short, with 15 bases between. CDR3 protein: CASIDTLEAGELFF. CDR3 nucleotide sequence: TGTGCCAGCATAGACACTTTGGAAGCCGGGGAGCTGTTTTTT.

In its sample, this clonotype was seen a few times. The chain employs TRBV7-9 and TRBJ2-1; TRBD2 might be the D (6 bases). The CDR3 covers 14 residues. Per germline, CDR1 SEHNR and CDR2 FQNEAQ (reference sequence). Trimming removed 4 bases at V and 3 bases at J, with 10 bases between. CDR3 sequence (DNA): TGTGCCAGCAGCTCATTTAGCGGCTACAATGAGCAGTTCTTC. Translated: CASSSFSGYNEQFF.

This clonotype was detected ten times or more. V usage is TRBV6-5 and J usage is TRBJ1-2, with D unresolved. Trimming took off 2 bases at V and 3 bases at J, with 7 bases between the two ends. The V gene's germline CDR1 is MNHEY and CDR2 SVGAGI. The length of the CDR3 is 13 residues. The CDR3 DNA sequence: TGTGCCAGCAGTTACCGGGGTTACTATGGCTACACCTTC. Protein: CASSYRGYYGYTF.

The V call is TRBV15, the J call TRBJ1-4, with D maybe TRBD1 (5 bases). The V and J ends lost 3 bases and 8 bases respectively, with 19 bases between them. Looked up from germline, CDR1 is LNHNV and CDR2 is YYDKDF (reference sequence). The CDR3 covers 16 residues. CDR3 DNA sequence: TGTGCCACCAGCAGCCCTAGGGGAGGGGAGGGCGAAAAACTGTTTTTT. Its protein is CATSSPRGGEGEKLFF.

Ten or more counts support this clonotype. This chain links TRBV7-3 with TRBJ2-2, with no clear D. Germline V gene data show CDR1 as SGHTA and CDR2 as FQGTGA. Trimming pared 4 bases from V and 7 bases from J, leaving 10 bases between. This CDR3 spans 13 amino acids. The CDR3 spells CASSSSLGGELFF. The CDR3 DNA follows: TGTGCCAGCAGCTCGAGTTTGGGCGGGGAGCTGTTTTTT.

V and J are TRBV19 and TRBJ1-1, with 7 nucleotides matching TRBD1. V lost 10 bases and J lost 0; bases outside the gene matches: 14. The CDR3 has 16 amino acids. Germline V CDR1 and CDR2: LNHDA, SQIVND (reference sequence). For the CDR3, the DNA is TGTGCCACTTCGGGACAGCGGAGCTTCATGAACACTGAAGCTTTCTTT. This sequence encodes CATSGQRSFMNTEAFF.

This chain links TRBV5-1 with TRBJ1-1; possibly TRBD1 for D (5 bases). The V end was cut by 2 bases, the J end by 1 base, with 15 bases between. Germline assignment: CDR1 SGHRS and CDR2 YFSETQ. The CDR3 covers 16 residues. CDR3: CASSFGTGGKNTEAFF. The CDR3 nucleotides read TGCGCCAGCAGCTTCGGGACGGGGGGGAAGAACACTGAAGCTTTCTTT.

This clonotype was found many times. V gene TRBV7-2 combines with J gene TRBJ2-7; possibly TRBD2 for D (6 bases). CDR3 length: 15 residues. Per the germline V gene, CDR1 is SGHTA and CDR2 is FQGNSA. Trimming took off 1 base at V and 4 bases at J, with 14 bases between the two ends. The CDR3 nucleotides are TGTGCCAGCAGCTTAGACGGAGGGCCCCCGTACGAGCAGTACTTC. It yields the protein CASSLDGGPPYEQYF.

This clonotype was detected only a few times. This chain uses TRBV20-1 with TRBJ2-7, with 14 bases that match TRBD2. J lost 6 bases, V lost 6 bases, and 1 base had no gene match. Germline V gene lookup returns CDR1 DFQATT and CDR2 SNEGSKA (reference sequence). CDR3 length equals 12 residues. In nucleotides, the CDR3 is TGCAGTGCGGGACTAGCGGGAGCCGAGCAGTACTTC. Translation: CSAGLAGAEQYF.

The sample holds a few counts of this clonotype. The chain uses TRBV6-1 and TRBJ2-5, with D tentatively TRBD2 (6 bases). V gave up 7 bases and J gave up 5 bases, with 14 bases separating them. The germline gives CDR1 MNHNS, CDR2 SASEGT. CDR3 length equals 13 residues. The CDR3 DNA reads TGTGCCAGCAACGTTGGAGGGTGGGAGACCCAGTACTTC. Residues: CASNVGGWETQYF.

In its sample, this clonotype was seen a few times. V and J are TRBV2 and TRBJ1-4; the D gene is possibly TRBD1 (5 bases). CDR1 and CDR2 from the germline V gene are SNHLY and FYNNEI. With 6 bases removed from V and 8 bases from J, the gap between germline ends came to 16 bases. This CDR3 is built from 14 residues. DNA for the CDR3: TGTGCCAGCAGATCTATGGGAGGGGAAGAAAAACTGTTTTTT. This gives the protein CASRSMGGEEKLFF.

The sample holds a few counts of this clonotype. The CDR3 DNA reads TGTGCCAGCAGTTTACCTAGCGGGGCCCTGGATACGCAGTATTTT. Translation: CASSLPSGALDTQYF. The chain combines TRBV12-3 or TRBV12-4 with TRBJ2-3, with 9 bases that match TRBD2. The CDR3 extends over 15 amino acids. After removal of 2 bases from V and 6 bases from J, the junction contained 6 bases not matched to a gene.

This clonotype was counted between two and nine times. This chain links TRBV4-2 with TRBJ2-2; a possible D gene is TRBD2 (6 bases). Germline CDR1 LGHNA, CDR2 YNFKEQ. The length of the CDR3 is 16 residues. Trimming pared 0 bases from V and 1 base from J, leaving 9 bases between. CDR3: CASSQDLRGNTGELFF. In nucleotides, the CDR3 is TGTGCCAGCAGCCAAGATCTGCGGGGGAACACCGGGGAGCTGTTTTTT.

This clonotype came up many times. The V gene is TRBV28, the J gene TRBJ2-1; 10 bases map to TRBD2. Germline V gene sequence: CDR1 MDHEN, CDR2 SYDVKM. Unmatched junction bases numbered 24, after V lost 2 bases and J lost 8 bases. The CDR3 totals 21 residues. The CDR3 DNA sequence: TGTGCCAGCAGTTTAAGCCCTCCCTTCTCCCCGACTAGCGGGTCTATAGATGAGCAGTTCTTC. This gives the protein CASSLSPPFSPTSGSIDEQFF. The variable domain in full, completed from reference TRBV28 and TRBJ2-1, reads DVKVTQSSRYLVKRTGEKVFLECVQDMDHENMFWYRQDPGLGLRLIYFSYDVKMKEKGDIPEGYSVSREKKERFSLILESASTNQTSMYLCASSLSPPFSPTSGSIDEQFFGPGTRLTVL.

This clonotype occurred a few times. CDR3 sequence (DNA): TGTGCCAGCAGCTTTAGGTCAGGGCCTGACAATGAGCAGTTCTTC. Protein: CASSFRSGPDNEQFF. The chain is built from TRBV7-9 and TRBJ2-1; the D gene is possibly TRBD1 (5 bases). The CDR3 has 15 amino acids. Germline lookup yields CDR1 SEHNR and CDR2 FQNEAQ (reference sequence). Trimming stripped 3 bases from V and 5 bases from J, with 14 bases between.

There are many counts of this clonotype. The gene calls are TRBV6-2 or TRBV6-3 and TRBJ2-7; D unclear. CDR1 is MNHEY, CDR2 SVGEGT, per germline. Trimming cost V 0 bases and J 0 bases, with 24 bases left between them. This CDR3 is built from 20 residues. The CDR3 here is CASSYSRRQANRLFSYEQYF. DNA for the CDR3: TGTGCCAGCAGTTACTCCAGGCGGCAGGCCAATCGTCTTTTCTCCTACGAGCAGTACTTC.

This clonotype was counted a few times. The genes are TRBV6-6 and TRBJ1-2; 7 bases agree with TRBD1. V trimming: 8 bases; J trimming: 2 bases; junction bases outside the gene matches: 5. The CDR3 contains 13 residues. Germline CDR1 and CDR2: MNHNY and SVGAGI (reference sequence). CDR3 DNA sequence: TGTGCCAGCTCGACGACAGGGAACTATGGCTACACCTTC. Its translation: CASSTTGNYGYTF.

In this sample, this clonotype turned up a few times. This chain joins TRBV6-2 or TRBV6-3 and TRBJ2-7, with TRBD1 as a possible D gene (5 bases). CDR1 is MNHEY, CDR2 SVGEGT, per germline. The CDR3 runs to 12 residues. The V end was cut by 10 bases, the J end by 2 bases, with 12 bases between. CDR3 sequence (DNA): TGTGCCACCTCCCAGGGTACCTACGAGCAGTACTTC. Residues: CATSQGTYEQYF.

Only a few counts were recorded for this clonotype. The DNA of the CDR3 is TGCAGCGTTGAAGCCCGACTAGCGGGTACGAACACCGGGGAGCTGTTTTTT. It translates to CSVEARLAGTNTGELFF. The chain recombines TRBV29-1 with TRBJ2-2; 10 nucleotides line up with TRBD2. Trimming removed 1 base from V and 0 bases from J; junction bases left unmatched: 5. The V gene's germline CDR1 is SQVTM and CDR2 ANQGSEA. This CDR3 is 17 amino acids long.

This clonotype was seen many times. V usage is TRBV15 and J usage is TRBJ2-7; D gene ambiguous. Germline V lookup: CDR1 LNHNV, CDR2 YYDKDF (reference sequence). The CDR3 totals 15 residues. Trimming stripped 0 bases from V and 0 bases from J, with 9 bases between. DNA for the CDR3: TGTGCCACCAGCAGAGATCAGCGACCCTCCTACGAGCAGTACTTC. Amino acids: CATSRDQRPSYEQYF.

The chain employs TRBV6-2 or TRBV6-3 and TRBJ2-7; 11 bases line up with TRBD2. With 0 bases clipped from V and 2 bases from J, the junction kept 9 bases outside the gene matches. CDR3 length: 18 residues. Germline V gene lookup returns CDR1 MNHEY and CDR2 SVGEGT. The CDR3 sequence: CASSYSRSSGRPPYEQYF. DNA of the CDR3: TGTGCCAGCAGTTACTCCCGATCTAGCGGGAGGCCTCCCTACGAGCAGTACTTC.

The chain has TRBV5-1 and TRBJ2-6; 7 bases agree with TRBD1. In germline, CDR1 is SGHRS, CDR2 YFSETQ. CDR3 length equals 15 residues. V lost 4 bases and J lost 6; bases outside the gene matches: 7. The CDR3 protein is CASSPRQGAANVLTF. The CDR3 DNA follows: TGCGCCAGCAGCCCCCGACAGGGAGCGGCCAACGTCCTGACTTTC.

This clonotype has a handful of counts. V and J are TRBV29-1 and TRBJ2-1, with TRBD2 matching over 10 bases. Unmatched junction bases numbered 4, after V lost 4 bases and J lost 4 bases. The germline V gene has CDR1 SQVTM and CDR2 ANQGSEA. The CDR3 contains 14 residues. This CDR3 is CSVVKRGGYNEQFF. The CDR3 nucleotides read TGCAGCGTTGTTAAGCGGGGGGGGTACAATGAGCAGTTCTTC.

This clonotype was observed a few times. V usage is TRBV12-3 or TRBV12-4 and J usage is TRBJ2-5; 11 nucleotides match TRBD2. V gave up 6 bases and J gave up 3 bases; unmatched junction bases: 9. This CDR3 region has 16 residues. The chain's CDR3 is CASSSRLAGLEETQYF. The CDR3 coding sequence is TGTGCCAGCAGCAGTCGACTAGCGGGATTGGAAGAGACCCAGTACTTC.

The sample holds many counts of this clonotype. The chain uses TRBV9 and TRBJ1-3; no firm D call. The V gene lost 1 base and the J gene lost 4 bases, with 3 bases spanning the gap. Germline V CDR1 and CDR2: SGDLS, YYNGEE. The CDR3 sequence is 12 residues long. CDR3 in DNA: TGTGCCAGCAGCGTACAGGGAAACACCATATATTTT. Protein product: CASSVQGNTIYF.

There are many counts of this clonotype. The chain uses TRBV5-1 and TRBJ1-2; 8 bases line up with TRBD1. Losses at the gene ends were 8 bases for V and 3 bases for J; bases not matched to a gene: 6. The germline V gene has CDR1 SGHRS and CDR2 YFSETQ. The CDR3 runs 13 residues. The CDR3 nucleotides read TGCGCCAGTGGGGTGGACAGGGACTATGGCTACACCTTC. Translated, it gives CASGVDRDYGYTF.

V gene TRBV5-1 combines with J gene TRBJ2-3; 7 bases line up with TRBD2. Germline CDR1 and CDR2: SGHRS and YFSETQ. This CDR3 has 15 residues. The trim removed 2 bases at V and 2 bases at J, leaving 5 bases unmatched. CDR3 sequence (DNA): TGCGCCAGCAGCTTAGCCGGGAGGATCACAGATACGCAGTATTTT. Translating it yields CASSLAGRITDTQYF.

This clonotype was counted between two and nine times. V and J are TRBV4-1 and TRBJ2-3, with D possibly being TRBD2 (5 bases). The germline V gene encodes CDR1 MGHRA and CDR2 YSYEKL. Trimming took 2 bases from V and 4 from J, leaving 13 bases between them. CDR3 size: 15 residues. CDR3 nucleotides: TGCGCCAGCAGCCAATTCGGGAACGGGGCAGATACGCAGTATTTT. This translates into CASSQFGNGADTQYF.